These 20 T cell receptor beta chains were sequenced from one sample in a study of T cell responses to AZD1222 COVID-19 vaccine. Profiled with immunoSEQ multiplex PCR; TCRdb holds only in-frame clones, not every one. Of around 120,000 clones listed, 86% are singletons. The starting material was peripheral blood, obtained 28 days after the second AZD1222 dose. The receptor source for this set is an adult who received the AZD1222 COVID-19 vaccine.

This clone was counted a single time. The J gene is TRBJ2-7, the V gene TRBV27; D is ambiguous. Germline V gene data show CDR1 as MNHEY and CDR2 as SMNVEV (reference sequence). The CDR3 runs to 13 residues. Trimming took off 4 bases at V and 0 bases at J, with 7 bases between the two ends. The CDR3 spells CASSSSPSYEQYF. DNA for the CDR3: TGTGCCAGCAGTTCCTCGCCCTCCTACGAGCAGTACTTC.

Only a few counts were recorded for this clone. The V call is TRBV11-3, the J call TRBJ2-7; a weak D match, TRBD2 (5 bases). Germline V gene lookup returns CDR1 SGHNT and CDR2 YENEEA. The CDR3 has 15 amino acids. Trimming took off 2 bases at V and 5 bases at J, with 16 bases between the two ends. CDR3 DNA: TGTGCCAGCAGCTTAACGAGGGCCCCTCCCAACGAGCAGTACTTC. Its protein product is CASSLTRAPPNEQYF.

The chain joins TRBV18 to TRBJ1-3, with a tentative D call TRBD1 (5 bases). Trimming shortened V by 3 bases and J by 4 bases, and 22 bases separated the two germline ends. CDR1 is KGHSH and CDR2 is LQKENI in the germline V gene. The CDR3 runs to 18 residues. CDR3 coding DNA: TGTGCCAGCTCACCCGAAAGGTCTCGGGGCTGGCACGGAAACACCATATATTTT. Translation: CASSPERSRGWHGNTIYF.

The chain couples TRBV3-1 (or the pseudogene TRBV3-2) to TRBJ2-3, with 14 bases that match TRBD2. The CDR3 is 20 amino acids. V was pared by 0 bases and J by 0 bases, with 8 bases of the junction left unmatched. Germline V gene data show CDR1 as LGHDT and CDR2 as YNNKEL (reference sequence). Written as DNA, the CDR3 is TGTGCCAGCAGCCAAGATCGGACTAGCGGGAGGTCTCTAAGCACAGATACGCAGTATTTT. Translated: CASSQDRTSGRSLSTDTQYF.

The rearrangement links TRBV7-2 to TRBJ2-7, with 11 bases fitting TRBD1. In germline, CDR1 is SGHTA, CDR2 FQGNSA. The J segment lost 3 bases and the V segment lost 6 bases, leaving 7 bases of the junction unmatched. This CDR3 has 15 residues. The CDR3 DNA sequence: TGTGCCAGCAGTTCCGGGACAGGGGGTCGCTACGAGCAGTACTTC. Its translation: CASSSGTGGRYEQYF.

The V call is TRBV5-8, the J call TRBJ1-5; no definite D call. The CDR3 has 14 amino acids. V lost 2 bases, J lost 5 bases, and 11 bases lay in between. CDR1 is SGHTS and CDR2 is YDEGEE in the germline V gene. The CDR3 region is CASSFGFGYQPQHF. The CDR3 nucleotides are TGTGCCAGCAGCTTTGGCTTCGGTTATCAGCCCCAGCATTTT. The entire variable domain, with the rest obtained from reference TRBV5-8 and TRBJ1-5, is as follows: EAGVTQSPTHLIKTRGQQATLRCSPISGHTSVYWYQQALGLGLQFLLWYDEGEERNRGNFPPRFSGRQFPNYSSELNVNALELEDSALYLCASSFGFGYQPQHFGDGTRLSIL.

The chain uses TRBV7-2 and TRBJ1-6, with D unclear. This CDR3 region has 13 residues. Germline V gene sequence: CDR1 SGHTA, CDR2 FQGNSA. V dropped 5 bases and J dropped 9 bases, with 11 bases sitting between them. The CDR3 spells CASSTYTVSPLHF. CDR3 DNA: TGTGCCAGCAGCACCTACACGGTTTCACCCCTCCACTTT.

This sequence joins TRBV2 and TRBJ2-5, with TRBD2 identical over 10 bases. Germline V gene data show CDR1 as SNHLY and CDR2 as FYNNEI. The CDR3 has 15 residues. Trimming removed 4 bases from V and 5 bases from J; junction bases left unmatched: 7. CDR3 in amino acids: CASSGMSGGAETQYF. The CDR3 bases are TGTGCCAGCAGTGGGATGAGCGGGGGGGCCGAGACCCAGTACTTC. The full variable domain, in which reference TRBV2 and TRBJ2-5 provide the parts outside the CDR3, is EPEVTQTPSHQVTQMGQEVILRCVPISNHLYFYWYRQILGQKVEFLVSFYNNEISEKSEIFDDQFSVERPDGSNFTLKIRSTKLEDSAMYFCASSGMSGGAETQYFGPGTRLLVL.

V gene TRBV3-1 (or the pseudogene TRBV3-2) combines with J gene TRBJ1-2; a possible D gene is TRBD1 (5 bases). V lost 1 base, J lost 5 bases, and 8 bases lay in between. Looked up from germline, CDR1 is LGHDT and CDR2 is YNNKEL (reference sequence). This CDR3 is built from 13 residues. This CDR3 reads CASSQAGGYGYTF. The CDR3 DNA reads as TGTGCCAGCAGCCAAGCTGGGGGATATGGCTACACCTTC.

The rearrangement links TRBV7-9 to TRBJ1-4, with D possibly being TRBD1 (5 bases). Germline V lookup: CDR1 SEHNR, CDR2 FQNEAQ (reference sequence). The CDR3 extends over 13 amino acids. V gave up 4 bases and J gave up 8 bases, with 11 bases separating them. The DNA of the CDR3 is TGTGCCAGCAGCTCTACCAGGGACGAAAAACTGTTTTTT. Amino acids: CASSSTRDEKLFF. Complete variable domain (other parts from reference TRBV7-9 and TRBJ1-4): DTGVSQNPRHKITKRGQNVTFRCDPISEHNRLYWYRQTLGQGPEFLTYFQNEAQLEKSRLLSDRFSAERPKGSFSTLEIQRTEQGDSAMYLCASSSTRDEKLFFGSGTQLSVL.

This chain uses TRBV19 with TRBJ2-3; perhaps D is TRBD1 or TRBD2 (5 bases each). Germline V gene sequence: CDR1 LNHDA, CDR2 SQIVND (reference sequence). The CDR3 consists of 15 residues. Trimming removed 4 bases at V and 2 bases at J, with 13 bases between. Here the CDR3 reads CASSTSGRPTDTQYF. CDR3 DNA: TGTGCCAGTAGTACCTCGGGGCGACCCACAGATACGCAGTATTTT.

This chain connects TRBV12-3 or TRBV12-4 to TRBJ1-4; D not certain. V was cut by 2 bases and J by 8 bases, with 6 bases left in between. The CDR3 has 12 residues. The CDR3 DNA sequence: TGTGCCAGCAGTTTACCCCAGGAAAAACTGTTTTTT. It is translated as CASSLPQEKLFF.

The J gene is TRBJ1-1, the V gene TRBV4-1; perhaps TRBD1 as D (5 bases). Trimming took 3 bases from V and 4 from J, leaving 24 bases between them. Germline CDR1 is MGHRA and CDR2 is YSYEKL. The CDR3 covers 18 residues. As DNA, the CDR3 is TGCGCCAGCAGCCAGTTCATAATCATGACAGCTAATTCCACTGAAGCTTTCTTT. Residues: CASSQFIIMTANSTEAFF.

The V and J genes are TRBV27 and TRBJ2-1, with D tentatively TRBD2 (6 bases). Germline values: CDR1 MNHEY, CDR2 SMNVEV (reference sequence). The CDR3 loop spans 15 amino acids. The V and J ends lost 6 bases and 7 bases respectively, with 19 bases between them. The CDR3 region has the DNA TGTGCCAGCAGCCGGCAAGGAGGGGAATGGAATGAGCAGTTCTTC. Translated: CASSRQGGEWNEQFF.

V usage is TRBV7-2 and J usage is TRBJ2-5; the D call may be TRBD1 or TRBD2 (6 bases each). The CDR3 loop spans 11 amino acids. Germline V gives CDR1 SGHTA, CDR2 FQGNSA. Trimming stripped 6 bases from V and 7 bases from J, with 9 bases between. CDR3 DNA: TGTGCCAGCAGGGAGGGGGTGACCCAGTACTTC. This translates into CASREGVTQYF.

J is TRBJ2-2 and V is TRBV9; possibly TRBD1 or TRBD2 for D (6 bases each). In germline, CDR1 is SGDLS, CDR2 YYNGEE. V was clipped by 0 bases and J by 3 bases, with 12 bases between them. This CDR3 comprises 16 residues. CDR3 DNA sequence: TGTGCCAGCAGCGTAGCTACGGGGGCGGACACCGGGGAGCTGTTTTTT. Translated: CASSVATGADTGELFF. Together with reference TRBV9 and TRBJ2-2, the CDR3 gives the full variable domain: DSGVTQTPKHLITATGQRVTLRCSPRSGDLSVYWYQQSLDQGLQFLIQYYNGEERAKGNILERFSAQQFPDLHSELNLSSLELGDSALYFCASSVATGADTGELFFGEGSRLTVL.

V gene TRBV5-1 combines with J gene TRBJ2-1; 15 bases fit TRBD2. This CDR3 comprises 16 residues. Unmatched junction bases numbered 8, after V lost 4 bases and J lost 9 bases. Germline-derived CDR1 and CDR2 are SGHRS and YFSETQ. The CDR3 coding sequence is TGCGCCAGCAGCCTCCGGACTAGCGGGGGGGATGGTGAGCAGTTCTTC. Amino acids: CASSLRTSGGDGEQFF.

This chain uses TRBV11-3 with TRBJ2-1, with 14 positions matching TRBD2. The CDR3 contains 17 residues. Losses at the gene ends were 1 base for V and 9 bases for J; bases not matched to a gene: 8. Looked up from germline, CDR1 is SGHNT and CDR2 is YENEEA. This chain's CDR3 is CASSLGGTSGSFGEQFF. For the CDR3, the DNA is TGTGCCAGCAGCTTAGGAGGGACTAGCGGGAGTTTTGGTGAGCAGTTCTTC.

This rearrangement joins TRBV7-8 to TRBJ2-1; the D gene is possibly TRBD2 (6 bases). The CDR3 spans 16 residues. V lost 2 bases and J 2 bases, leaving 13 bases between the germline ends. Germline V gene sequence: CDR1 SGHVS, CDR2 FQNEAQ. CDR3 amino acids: CASSLFRGITYNEQFF. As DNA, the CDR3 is TGTGCCAGCAGCTTATTTCGGGGGATCACCTACAATGAGCAGTTCTTC.

CDR3 in DNA: TGTGCCTGGAATTTCGGGGGCAACGGGGAGCTGTTTTTT. This codes for CAWNFGGNGELFF. The rearrangement joins TRBV30 to TRBJ2-2, with D perhaps assigned TRBD1 or TRBD2 (6 bases each). This CDR3 is 13 amino acids long. Trimming shortened V by 4 bases and J by 7 bases, and 13 bases separated the two germline ends. Germline V gene sequence: CDR1 GTSNPN, CDR2 SVGIG (reference sequence).